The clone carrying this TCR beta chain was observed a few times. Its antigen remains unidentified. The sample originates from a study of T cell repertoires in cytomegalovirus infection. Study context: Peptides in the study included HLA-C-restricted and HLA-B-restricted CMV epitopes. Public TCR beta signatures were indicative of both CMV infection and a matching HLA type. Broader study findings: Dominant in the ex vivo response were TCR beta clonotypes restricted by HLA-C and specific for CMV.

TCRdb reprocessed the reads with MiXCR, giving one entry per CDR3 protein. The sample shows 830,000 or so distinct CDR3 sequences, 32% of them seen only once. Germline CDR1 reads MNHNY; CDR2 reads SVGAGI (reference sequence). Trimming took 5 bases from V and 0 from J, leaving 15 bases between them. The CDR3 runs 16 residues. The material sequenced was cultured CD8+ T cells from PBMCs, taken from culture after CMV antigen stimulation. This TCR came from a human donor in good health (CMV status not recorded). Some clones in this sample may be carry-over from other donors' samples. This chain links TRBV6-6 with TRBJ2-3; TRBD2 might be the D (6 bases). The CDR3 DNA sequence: TGTGCCAGCAGTACCATCGGGGGTTGGAGCACAGATACGCAGTATTTT. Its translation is CASSTIGGWSTDTQYF.